This TCR beta chain was retrieved from a study of cytomegalovirus exposure and HLA in healthy donors. Study findings and constraints: By HLA locus, TCR association rates varied in a later analysis, with DRB1 showing the most and HLA-C the fewest. Researchers catalogued about 150 TCR beta chains as cytomegalovirus-associated.

The V segment lost 4 bases and the J segment 5 bases; nucleotides outside the gene matches: 7. The CDR3 loop spans 16 amino acids. CDR1 is SGHNT and CDR2 is YYREEE in the germline V gene (reference sequence). Regarding this clone: What it recognizes is unknown.

PCR employed 60 Vbeta and 13 Jbeta primers. Data came from immunoSEQ multiplex PCR; TCRdb stores just in-frame clones and leaves some out. The sample includes 63,000 or so clones, approximately 73% of them seen just once. This chain links TRBV5-4 with TRBJ2-3; 13 bases line up with TRBD2. The clonotype was recovered from a man aged 45 to 65 in good health and CMV-seronegative. Sequencing input: PBMCs. CDR3 residues: CASSLTSGGAKDTQYF. The DNA of the CDR3 is TGTGCCAGCAGCCTAACTAGCGGGGGGGCCAAAGATACGCAGTATTTT.